This T cell receptor (beta chain) was identified during a study of shared clonotypes between healthy human individuals. The repertoire was sequenced with immunoSEQ multiplex PCR; TCRdb's copy has only in-frame clones and lacks some. The data contain more than 400,000 clones, around 95% of them singletons. The CDR3 length is 14 residues. Germline V gene lookup returns CDR1 MDHEN and CDR2 SYDVKM. Between the trimmed V and J ends, which lost 10 bases and 0 bases, there was a span of 13 bases. The source is a woman in her twenties or thirties in good health. Specimen: naive CD4+ T cells sorted from blood. Subset: CD45RA+ positively selected. The chain links TRBV28 to TRBJ1-5, with D unclear. CDR3 residues: CATYGRNSNQPQHF. Written as DNA, the CDR3 is TGTGCCACCTACGGACGAAATAGCAATCAGCCCCAGCATTTT.